This T cell receptor (beta chain) was identified during a study of control samples from healthy donors and cancer patients. Here immunoSEQ multiplex PCR was the method, and the copy in TCRdb shows in-frame clones only, minus some. Here the sample spans around 75,000 clones, 92% being singletons. Germline CDR1 is GTSNPN and CDR2 is SVGIG (reference sequence). The CDR3 contains 13 residues. V lost 2 bases to trimming and J lost 1 base, with 8 bases between them. The chain combines TRBV30 with TRBJ1-1, with D unresolved. The sample was blood. The TCR originated in a woman between 55 and 75 years old in good health. For the CDR3, the DNA is TGTGCCTGGAGTACGTACCCGAACACTGAAGCTTTCTTT. Amino acid sequence: CAWSTYPNTEAFF.